The present TCR beta chain was sequenced within a study of regulatory and conventional T cells in RAG deficiency. Findings and caveats of the study: Shorter CDR3s in all patient subsets; >80% Treg-Tconv overlap in Omenn. Control T-cell subsets had markedly higher Shannon entropy and lower Simpson indices than RAG-deficient patients. Compared with controls, unique Treg TCR beta sequences dropped around 100-fold in Omenn syndrome and CID/AS.

Assay used: immunoSEQ multiplex PCR; TCRdb lists only in-frame clones, some missing. The sample has some 21,000 clones; 95% to 97% are singletons. For this clone: Its specificity is unknown.

The sorted conventional CD4+ T cells were CD25-low and CD127-high, with genomic DNA sequenced. Per germline, CDR1 LNHDA and CDR2 SQIVND (reference sequence). The CDR3 sequence is 13 residues long. The V end lost 5 bases, the J end lost 10 bases, and 17 bases lay between the germline ends. These same records also appear under a second study, on regulatory T cells. That work contributes: The PCR used 52 TRBV and 13 TRBJ primers.

V usage is TRBV19 and J usage is TRBJ1-1; D might be TRBD1 (5 bases). The sequenced material came from CD25- CD4+ T cells sorted from blood. This receptor was taken from a human donor in good health. The CDR3 DNA reads TGTGCCAGTAGTTTAGGGGTTGGCGGTCGAGCTTTCTTT. Translating gives CASSLGVGGRAFF.